One and the same sample provided the 8 T cell receptor beta chains below, sequenced in a study of regulatory T cells in long-lasting Graves disease. Both iRepertoire HTBI primers and Arm-PCR of CDR3 regions were used to build the TCR beta libraries. TCRdb used MiXCR to reprocess the multiplex PCR reads, holding one entry per CDR3 protein. The sample comprises around 500,000 distinct CDR3 sequences, around 20% of which are singletons, and about 7.8% rests with the top ten. The time point is: persistent/refractory GD, antithyroid drugs over 5 years with positive TRAb. RNA extracted from PBMCs served as the sequencing template. The source material was peripheral blood mononuclear cells (PBMCs), sampled when the disease was refractory, from a patient treated with antithyroid drugs. All receptors derive from a female donor with Graves disease.

This clonotype has a single count. This sequence joins TRBV19 and TRBJ2-5, with D perhaps matching TRBD2 (6 bases). CDR1 is LNHDA and CDR2 is SQIVND in the germline V gene (reference sequence). Trimming pared 8 bases from V and 5 bases from J, leaving 15 bases between. CDR3 size: 13 residues. CDR3 nucleotides: TGTGCCAGTGCGGAGGGCCGGGGGGAGACCCAGTACTTC. Protein product: CASAEGRGETQYF.

This clonotype has at least ten counts. The chain combines TRBV6-1 with TRBJ2-7; maybe TRBD2 (5 bases). V gave up 11 bases and J gave up 5 bases, with 25 bases separating them. CDR3 length: 15 residues. Germline CDR1 is MNHNS and CDR2 is SASEGT. As DNA, the CDR3 is TGTGCCCGATCCCTGAGCGGCGCCGTGGCCGACGAGCAGTACTTC. Protein: CARSLSGAVADEQYF.

The chain has TRBV5-1 and TRBJ2-3; 9 nucleotides line up with TRBD2. Germline V gene lookup returns CDR1 SGHRS and CDR2 YFSETQ. With V trimmed by 3 bases and J by 2 bases, 4 bases remained unmatched. This CDR3 comprises 15 residues. CDR3 sequence reads: CASSYRLADTDTQYF. As DNA, the CDR3 is TGCGCCAGCAGCTACCGACTAGCGGACACAGATACGCAGTATTTT. The variable domain in full, completed from reference TRBV5-1 and TRBJ2-3, reads KAGVTQTPRYLIKTRGQQVTLSCSPISGHRSVSWYQQTPGQGLQFLFEYFSETQRNKGNFPGRFSGRQFSNSRSEMNVSTLELGDSALYLCASSYRLADTDTQYFGPGTRLTVL.

This clonotype has more than one count but fewer than ten. The DNA for the CDR3 is TGCGCCAGCAGTCGCTCTGGCGGGAGCGGAGAGACCCAGTACTTC. It encodes CASSRSGGSGETQYF. The chain is built from TRBV5-1 and TRBJ2-5, with 7 bases that match TRBD2. V lost 5 bases to trimming and J lost 4 bases; unmatched junction nucleotides: 11. The CDR3 loop spans 15 amino acids. Looked up from germline, CDR1 is SGHRS and CDR2 is YFSETQ.

Many counts were recorded for this clonotype. V is TRBV12-3 or TRBV12-4 and J is TRBJ2-2, with a tentative D call TRBD1 (5 bases). The CDR3 spans 14 residues. Trimming removed 8 bases from V and 3 bases from J, with 13 bases in between. The CDR3 loop is CASASTDYTGELFF. CDR3 DNA: TGTGCCAGCGCCTCGACAGATTACACCGGGGAGCTGTTTTTT.

A few counts support this clonotype. V usage is TRBV9 and J usage is TRBJ2-7; 10 bases are shared with TRBD2. The germline CDR1 and CDR2 sequences are SGDLS and YYNGEE. Losses at the gene ends were 0 bases for V and 6 bases for J; bases not matched to a gene: 3. CDR3 size: 14 residues. In nucleotides, the CDR3 is TGTGCCAGCAGCGTAGCTAGCGGGAGTGGCGAGCAGTACTTC. Its protein product is CASSVASGSGEQYF.

The rearrangement uses TRBV14 and TRBJ1-4; D gene uncertain. Germline CDR1 reads SGHDN; CDR2 reads FVKESK. Deletions cut 5 bases from V and 4 bases from J, with 14 bases between. This CDR3 has 15 amino acids. Here the CDR3 reads CASSGTGSFNEKLFF. The CDR3 DNA sequence: TGTGCCAGCAGCGGAACCGGGAGTTTTAATGAAAAACTGTTTTTT.

This clonotype has at least ten counts. The gene calls are TRBV28 and TRBJ1-2, with D possibly being TRBD1 (6 bases). Germline lookup yields CDR1 MDHEN and CDR2 SYDVKM. The CDR3 has 15 residues. V was pared by 8 bases and J by 5 bases, with 21 bases between. The CDR3 loop is CASEGGTRPGYGYTF. In nucleotides, the CDR3 is TGTGCCAGCGAGGGGGGGACACGCCCGGGGTATGGCTACACCTTC.